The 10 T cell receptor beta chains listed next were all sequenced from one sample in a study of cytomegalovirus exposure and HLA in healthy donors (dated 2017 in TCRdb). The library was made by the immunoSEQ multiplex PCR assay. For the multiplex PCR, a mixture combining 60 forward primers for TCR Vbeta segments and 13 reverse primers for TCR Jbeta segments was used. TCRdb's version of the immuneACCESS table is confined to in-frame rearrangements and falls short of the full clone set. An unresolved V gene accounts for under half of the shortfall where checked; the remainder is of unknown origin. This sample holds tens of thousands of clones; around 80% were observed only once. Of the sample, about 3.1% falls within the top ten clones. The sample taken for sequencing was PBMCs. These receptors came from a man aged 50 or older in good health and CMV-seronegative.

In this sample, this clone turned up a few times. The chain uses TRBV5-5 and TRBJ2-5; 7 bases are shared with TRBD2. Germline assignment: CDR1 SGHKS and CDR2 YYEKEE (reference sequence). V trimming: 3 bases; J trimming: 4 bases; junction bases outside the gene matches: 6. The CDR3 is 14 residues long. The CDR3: CASSSGLQGETQYF. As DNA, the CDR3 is TGTGCCAGCAGCTCGGGACTACAAGGAGAGACCCAGTACTTC.

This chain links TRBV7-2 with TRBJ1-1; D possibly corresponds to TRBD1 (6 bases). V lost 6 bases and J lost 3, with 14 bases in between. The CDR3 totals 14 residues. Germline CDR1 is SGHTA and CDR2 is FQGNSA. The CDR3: CASREAGAYTEAFF. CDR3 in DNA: TGTGCCAGCAGAGAAGCAGGGGCTTACACTGAAGCTTTCTTT.

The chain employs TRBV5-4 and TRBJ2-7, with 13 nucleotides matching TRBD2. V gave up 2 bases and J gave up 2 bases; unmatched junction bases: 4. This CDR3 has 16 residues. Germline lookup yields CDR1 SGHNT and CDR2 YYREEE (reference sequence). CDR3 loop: CASSLGGTSGAYEQYF. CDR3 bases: TGTGCCAGCAGCTTAGGGGGGACTAGCGGGGCCTACGAGCAGTACTTC.

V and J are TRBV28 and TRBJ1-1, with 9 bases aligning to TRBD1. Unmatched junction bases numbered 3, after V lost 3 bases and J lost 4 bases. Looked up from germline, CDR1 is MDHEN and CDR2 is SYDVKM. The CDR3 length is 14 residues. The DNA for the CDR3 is TGTGCCAGCAGTTTCACAGGGGGCGTCACTGAAGCTTTCTTT. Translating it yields CASSFTGGVTEAFF.

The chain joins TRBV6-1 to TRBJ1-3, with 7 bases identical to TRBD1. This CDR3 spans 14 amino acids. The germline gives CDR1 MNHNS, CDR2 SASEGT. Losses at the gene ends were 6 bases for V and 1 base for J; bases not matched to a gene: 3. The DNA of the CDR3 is TGTGCCAGCAGAACAGGGGCGTCTGGAAACACCATATATTTT. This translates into CASRTGASGNTIYF.

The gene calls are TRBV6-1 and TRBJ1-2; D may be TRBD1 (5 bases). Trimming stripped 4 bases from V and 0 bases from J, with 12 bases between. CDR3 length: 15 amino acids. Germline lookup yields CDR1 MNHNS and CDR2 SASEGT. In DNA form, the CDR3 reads TGTGCCAGCAGTGGCGCGGAGACAGCTAACTATGGCTACACCTTC. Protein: CASSGAETANYGYTF.

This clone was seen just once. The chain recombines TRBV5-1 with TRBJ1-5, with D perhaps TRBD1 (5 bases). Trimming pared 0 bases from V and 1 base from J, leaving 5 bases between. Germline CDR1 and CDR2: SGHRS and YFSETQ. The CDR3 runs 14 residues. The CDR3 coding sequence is TGCGCCAGCAGCTTGGAGGGGAGCAATCAGCCCCAGCATTTT. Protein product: CASSLEGSNQPQHF.

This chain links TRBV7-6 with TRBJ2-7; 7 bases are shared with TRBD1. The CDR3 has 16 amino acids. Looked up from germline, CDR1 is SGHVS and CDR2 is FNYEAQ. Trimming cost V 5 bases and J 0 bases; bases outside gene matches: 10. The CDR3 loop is CASSPQGSLSSYEQYF. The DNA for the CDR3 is TGTGCCAGCAGCCCACAGGGGTCATTAAGCTCCTACGAGCAGTACTTC.

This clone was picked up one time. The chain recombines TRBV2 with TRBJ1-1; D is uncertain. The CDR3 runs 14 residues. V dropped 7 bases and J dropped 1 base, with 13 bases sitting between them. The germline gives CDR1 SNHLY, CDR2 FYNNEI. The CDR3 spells CASTPRRENTEAFF. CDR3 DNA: TGTGCCAGCACTCCTCGCCGGGAGAACACTGAAGCTTTCTTT. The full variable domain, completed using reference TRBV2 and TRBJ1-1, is EPEVTQTPSHQVTQMGQEVILRCVPISNHLYFYWYRQILGQKVEFLVSFYNNEISEKSEIFDDQFSVERPDGSNFTLKIRSTKLEDSAMYFCASTPRRENTEAFFGQGTRLTVV.

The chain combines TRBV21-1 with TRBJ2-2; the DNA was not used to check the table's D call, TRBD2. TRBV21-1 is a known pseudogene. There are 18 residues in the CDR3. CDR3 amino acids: CASSKEQRGTQNTGELFF. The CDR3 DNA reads TGTGCCAGCAGCAAAGAACAGCGGGGTACGCAAAACACCGGGGAGCTGTTTTTT.